The 11 T cell receptor beta chains below were found in one sample sequenced in a study of blood T cells in healthy people across ages. A second PCR of about 7 to 12 cycles used a sample-barcoded 5' primer and a J-beta primer mix. TCRdb re-derived calls from the 5' RACE reads in MiXCR, one entry per CDR3 protein. Of about 1.4 million distinct CDR3 sequences in the sample, roughly 59% were seen once. The sample consisted of blood. These receptors all come from a man aged 18 to 35 in good health.

This clonotype appeared a few times. The genes are TRBV25-1 and TRBJ2-7, with TRBD1 matching 9 bases. Trimming cost V 6 bases and J 4 bases; bases outside gene matches: 7. CDR1 MGHDK and CDR2 SYGVNS come from the germline V gene. This CDR3 contains 14 residues. CDR3 protein: CASRATGGPYEQYF. CDR3 DNA: TGTGCCAGCAGGGCCACAGGGGGCCCTTACGAGCAGTACTTC.

The rearrangement links TRBV30 to TRBJ1-2; D is unresolved. Trimming removed 3 bases from V and 7 bases from J, with 9 bases in between. Per the germline V gene, CDR1 is GTSNPN and CDR2 is SVGIG (reference sequence). This CDR3 spans 11 amino acids. The CDR3 here is CAWRPSGGYTF. The CDR3 DNA sequence: TGTGCCTGGAGGCCTTCGGGTGGCTACACCTTC.

The CDR3 region is CASSFVTGRGGNEQFF. The CDR3 DNA follows: TGTGCCAGCAGTTTCGTGACAGGGAGGGGGGGGAATGAGCAGTTCTTC. J is TRBJ2-1 and V is TRBV6-2 or TRBV6-3; TRBD1 or TRBD2 may be the D gene (7 bases each). Germline values: CDR1 MNHEY, CDR2 SVGEGT. This CDR3 is 16 amino acids long. The V and J ends lost 4 bases and 7 bases respectively, with 20 bases between them.

The J gene is TRBJ2-1, the V gene TRBV27; D gene unclear. The CDR3 runs to 13 residues. V lost 6 bases to trimming and J lost 1 base, with 7 bases between them. Germline values: CDR1 MNHEY, CDR2 SMNVEV (reference sequence). The CDR3 loop is CASSKGSYNEQFF. DNA for the CDR3: TGTGCCAGCAGCAAAGGATCCTACAATGAGCAGTTCTTC.

The chain uses TRBV6-5 and TRBJ2-3, with TRBD1 matching over 7 bases. The CDR3 length is 15 residues. Germline CDR1 reads MNHEY; CDR2 reads SVGAGI. The V segment lost 6 bases and the J segment 2 bases; nucleotides outside the gene matches: 8. CDR3 sequence (DNA): TGTGCCAGCAGCTCCCCAGGGGGTCTCACAGATACGCAGTATTTT. Its translation: CASSSPGGLTDTQYF.

To note about this clonotype: Sequence at one end of the junction differs from germline and may be a read error. The V call is TRBV20-1, the J call TRBJ2-1; 15 bases fit TRBD2. From germline, CDR1 is DFQATT and CDR2 SNEGSKA (reference sequence). The CDR3 totals 15 residues. CDR3 in amino acids: CSAVLGLAGGNEQFF. The CDR3 DNA sequence: TGTAGTGCCGTGTTGGGACTAGCGGGGGGCAATGAGCAGTTCTTC.

CDR3 loop: CSVDGLASGFTDTQYF. CDR3 sequence (DNA): TGCAGCGTTGATGGATTGGCTAGCGGGTTCACAGATACGCAGTATTTT. The J gene is TRBJ2-3, the V gene TRBV29-1; the match to TRBD2 covers 8 bases. After removal of 3 bases from V and 2 bases from J, the junction contained 10 bases not matched to a gene. In germline, CDR1 is SQVTM, CDR2 ANQGSEA. This CDR3 comprises 16 residues.

This clonotype has just a few counts. The rearrangement joins TRBV2 to TRBJ2-7, with 11 bases fitting TRBD2. The CDR3 consists of 15 residues. Trimming took 6 bases from V and 0 from J; bases not matched to a gene: 4. Germline CDR1 and CDR2: SNHLY and FYNNEI. The CDR3 region is CASRPLAGVSYEQYF. Written as DNA, the CDR3 is TGTGCCAGCAGGCCACTAGCGGGAGTCTCCTACGAGCAGTACTTC.

This chain connects TRBV7-9 to TRBJ2-1; TRBD2 might be the D (5 bases). Germline lookup yields CDR1 SEHNR and CDR2 FQNEAQ (reference sequence). V was trimmed by 3 bases and J by 6 bases, leaving 9 bases between them. This CDR3 is 13 amino acids long. CDR3 bases: TGTGCCAGCAGCTTTAGCGCCCTCAATGAGCAGTTCTTC. This translates into CASSFSALNEQFF.

This clonotype was detected many times. The CDR3 coding sequence is TGCGCCAGCAGCTTTGTAGCGGGAGGCGGCACAGATACGCAGTATTTT. It translates to CASSFVAGGGTDTQYF. The chain links TRBV4-1 to TRBJ2-3, with 10 bases that match TRBD2. Germline CDR1 reads MGHRA; CDR2 reads YSYEKL. V dropped 5 bases and J dropped 1; count of bases not matched to a gene: 6. The CDR3 has 16 amino acids.

The chain employs TRBV7-2 and TRBJ2-5; 7 bases are shared with TRBD2. The CDR3 extends over 13 amino acids. From germline, CDR1 is SGHTA and CDR2 FQGNSA. Unmatched junction bases numbered 7, after V lost 11 bases and J lost 1 base. The chain's CDR3 is CAGRGGGQETQYF. The CDR3 region has the DNA TGTGCCGGACGGGGCGGGGGCCAAGAGACCCAGTACTTC.